This T cell receptor (beta chain) was profiled in a study of CD8 T cells in ankylosing spondylitis (dated by TCRdb to 2015 to 2018). Describing the broader study: The study set out to find disease-linked TCR variants by profiling T cell receptor beta repertoires in ankylosing spondylitis patients and healthy donors. The full study cohort was made up of approximately 27 ankylosing spondylitis patients and 108 healthy donors. Samples of peripheral blood were taken, and for ankylosing spondylitis patients, synovial fluid was collected as well.

The sequencer listed for this sample is Illumina HiSeq 2500. Quantitative 5'-RACE with molecular barcodes was used to prepare TCR beta libraries. From the authors' description of their analysis: Disease-linked TCR variants were identified with a new computational method built on a probabilistic model of VDJ rearrangement. The raw public reads went through TCRdb reprocessing: fastp at Q25, MiXCR clone calling, in-frame beta chains kept. Every entry covers one CDR3 protein and lists the most common genes and DNA from its rows. The V and J calls here are based on TCRdb, not the publication. The sample data list fewer than 550,000 distinct CDR3 sequences, and roughly 5.3% of these were observed just once. The top ten hold under 4.5% of the sample. CDR1 and CDR2 were assigned from the germline V gene as SNHLY and FYNNEI. Reading from cysteine to phenylalanine, the CDR3 counts 14 amino acids. This entry keeps only the CDR3 DNA: 42 bases, framed from base 1.

Broad study findings and their caveats: A TCR beta motif made up of several highly homologous amino acid variants appeared to be characteristic of blood from ankylosing spondylitis patients. The disease-linked clones had a CD8+ phenotype and were found at relatively low frequencies in peripheral blood. According to the report, matched synovial fluid samples from ankylosing spondylitis patients were significantly enriched for the disease-linked clones. Some motif variants were previously reported in synovial fluid and blood of reactive arthritis patients, suggesting common disease-initiation mechanisms.

This clonotype was observed a handful of times. The antigen it binds to is not known. An end of the junction differs from the germline gene, which may be a read error. Input material: blood, either unsorted or a sorted T cell fraction (not recorded which). The chain couples TRBV2 to TRBJ2-1, with TRBD2 as a weak D call on 6 bases. This TCR was sampled from a male donor with ankylosing spondylitis. The CDR3 loop reads CASRSGTSSNEQFF. The sequence in DNA is TGTGCCAGCAGGTCCGGGACTTCCTCCAATGAGCAGTTCTTC. This CDR3, with the reference TRBV2 and TRBJ2-1 proteins standing in past its ends, gives the full variable domain EPEVTQTPSHQVTQMGQEVILRCVPISNHLYFYWYRQILGQKVEFLVSFYNNEISEKSEIFDDQFSVERPDGSNFTLKIRSTKLEDSAMYFCASRSGTSSNEQFFGPGTRLTVL.